These T cell receptor beta chains were read from a single sample in a study of control samples from healthy donors and cancer patients. Some clones are missing from TCRdb's copy, which holds only in-frame ones; the method was immunoSEQ multiplex PCR. The sample records about 120,000 clones, approximately 90% being singletons. Material: PBMCs. The receptors were gathered from a woman between 50 and 59 years old with colorectal cancer. CDR3s include the opening cysteine and the closing phenylalanine or tryptophan. Fields, in order: V gene, J gene, D gene, clone size, CDR3 DNA, CDR3 protein. A D gene is named only where the DNA matches it firmly. Size tells how often a clone was seen (once, few, many) or the class of an expanded clone, and some rows leave it out.

>TRBV28|TRBJ2-7|TRBD1|.
TGTGCCAGCAGTTTTAGTCGGGACAGGGGGGCCTACGAGCAGTACTTC
CASSFSRDRGAYEQYF
>TRBV21-1|TRBJ1-4|.|.
TGTGCCAGCAGCAAAGTCAGGGACCTTAATGAAAAACTGTTTTTT
CASSKVRDLNEKLFF
>TRBV19|TRBJ1-4|.|.
TGTGCCAGTAGTATTAGGGGAAATGAAAAACTGTTTTTT
CASSIRGNEKLFF
>TRBV10-3|TRBJ1-2|.|.
TGTGCCATCAGTGGCCCTGCGGCCGCAGCGGTCTATGGCTACACCTTC
CAISGPAAAAVYGYTF
>TRBV28|TRBJ2-3|.|.
TGTGCCAGCAGTTCTCCGTGGGGCCTCAAAAGCACAGATACGCAGTATTTT
CASSSPWGLKSTDTQYF
>TRBV12-5|TRBJ2-2|.|few
TGTGCTAGTGGTTTGGTACTGAGGGTGGTGGACTCGAACACCGGGGAGCTGTTTTTT
CASGLVLRVVDSNTGELFF
>TRBV19|TRBJ2-3|TRBD2|.
TGTGCCAGTAGTATTAGCGGGACCGTTGGTGGTACGCAGTATTTT
CASSISGTVGGTQYF
>TRBV19|TRBJ2-1|TRBD2|.
TGTGCCAGTAGTAAATCCGGGCGGGAGATGAATGAGCAGTTCTTC
CASSKSGREMNEQFF
>TRBV28|TRBJ2-2|.|.
TGTGCCAGCAGTTTATGGGGGAACACCGGGGAGCTGTTTTTT
CASSLWGNTGELFF
>TRBV27|TRBJ2-2|.|.
TGTGCCAGCAGCCTACGGGCGACCCCCATAAGGGAGAACACCGGGGAGCTGTTTTTT
CASSLRATPIRENTGELFF
>TRBV3-1/TRBV3-2|TRBJ2-1|.|few
TGTGCCAGCACTAGGGGGAGGGACGGTGAGCAGTTCTTC
CASTRGRDGEQFF
>TRBV19|TRBJ1-1|TRBD1|.
TGTGCCAGTAGACCCGGGACAGAGAACACTGAAGCTTTCTTT
CASRPGTENTEAFF
>TRBV28|TRBJ2-3|TRBD2|.
TGTGCCAGCAGTTTTGCACTAGCGGGGAGCACAGATACGCAGTATTTT
CASSFALAGSTDTQYF
>TRBV6-5|TRBJ2-5|TRBD1|.
TGTGCCAGCACCCAGGGACAGGGGCGCCTATCGACCCAGTACTTC
CASTQGQGRLSTQYF
>TRBV5-1|TRBJ1-6|.|.
TGCGCCAGCAGCGCGGCTCCTTCCTATAATTCACCCCTCCACTTT
CASSAAPSYNSPLHF
>TRBV28|TRBJ2-3|TRBD2|.
TGTGCCAGCAGTTCTACGGGACTAGCAAGTGCAGATACGCAGTATTTT
CASSSTGLASADTQYF
>TRBV6-5|TRBJ1-3|.|.
TGTGCCAGCAGTTACTCACAGGGCTTAAACACCATATATTTT
CASSYSQGLNTIYF
>TRBV18|TRBJ1-5|.|.
TGTGCCAGCTCACCTCGGGCCAACAATCAGCCCCAGCATTTT
CASSPRANNQPQHF
>TRBV11-2|TRBJ2-3|.|.
TGTGCCAGCAGCCCCGACCGGCTCTCACAGTATTTT
CASSPDRLSQYF
>TRBV9|TRBJ2-1|TRBD1|once
TGTGCCAGCAGCGTACTCACAGGGGTTGGGTCCGGTGAGCAGTTCTTC
CASSVLTGVGSGEQFF
>TRBV5-1|TRBJ1-1|.|.
TGCGCCAGCAGCATCGGGGCGAACACTGAAGCTTTCTTT
CASSIGANTEAFF
>TRBV3-1/TRBV3-2|TRBJ1-6|TRBD1|.
TGTGCCAGCAGCCGGGACAGACGAAATTCACCCCTCCACTTT
CASSRDRRNSPLHF
>TRBV15|TRBJ1-1|.|few
TGTGCCACCAGCAGAGATGGGTATGCTGAAGCTTTCTTT
CATSRDGYAEAFF
>TRBV30|TRBJ2-3|TRBD2|.
TGTGCCTGGAGTCCGGGACTAGCGGGGGGCGATACGCAGTATTTT
CAWSPGLAGGDTQYF